This T cell receptor beta chain originates from a study of T cells after yellow fever vaccination (dated by TCRdb to about 2019). At the level of the whole study: The SMART-Seq v4 Ultra Low Input RNA kit was used to prepare libraries from fractions with low cell numbers. To track T-cell clones before and after primary and booster YFV17D yellow fever vaccination, bulk TCR alpha and beta repertoires were sequenced longitudinally. Two healthy male donors made up the cohort, one aged 18 to 30 years and the other aged 30 to 40 years. Blood was drawn at multiple timepoints before and after primary and secondary immunization, with bulk PBMC replicates and cell subsets isolated. What the work shows at the level of the full study, not this receptor alone: After the booster, most clones that had expanded after primary vaccination were detected again (around 96% of CD4 and around 88% of CD8), suggesting broad maintenance of memory. Because abundant contaminating clonotypes from the bulk population could be contained in FACS-sorted repertoires, computational filtering was required. Compared with the primary T-cell response, the secondary T-cell response was faster but weaker, reaching its peak on day 5 rather than on day 15. Only a couple of donors were included in the study, so the extent to which the findings can be generalized is limited. A small share of clonotypes occurred in both CD4 and CD8 compartments, likely arising from convergent recombination.

With respect to this clonotype: Its recognized antigen is unknown. Per-nucleotide qualities are absent, and no much larger clonotype sits a single base away.

The CDR3 runs 19 residues from the cysteine to the phenylalanine. Only the CDR3 part of the read is kept: 57 bases, read in frame from the first base. The germline V gene supplies CDR1 SGHVS and CDR2 FNYEAQ. From V the trimming removes 1 base and from J it removes 5 bases, while the gene matches leave 11 bases of the junction unaccounted for. TCR cDNA was synthesized by 5'RACE template switching, through which a universal primer site and unique molecular identifiers were introduced. Priming of cDNA synthesis was performed from both the TCR alpha and TCR beta constant segments. Two PCR steps were used to amplify libraries, with sample barcodes and sequencing adapters being added in the second step. Sequencing of libraries was done on Illumina HiSeq 2500 (2x100 bp) or NovaSeq (2x150 bp). In the original analysis: Demultiplexing of reads and collapsing into UMI consensus sequences were performed with MIGEC, and V(D)J alignment was carried out with MiXCR. Using edgeR on replicate PBMC samples, clonotypes were called vaccine-responding if FDR was below 0.01 and the log2 fold change was above 5 up to day 15. Each bulk clonotype was labeled CD4 or CD8 based on which sequenced repertoire, CD4 or CD8, contained the clonotype at higher abundance. Using fastp at Q25 and MiXCR, TCRdb reprocessed the public reads and kept productive beta chains. Identical CDR3 protein sequences are pooled into one entry, listed with their most common genes and DNA. TCRdb, not the original authors, processed these V and J calls. The sample table contains under 550,000 distinct CDR3 sequences; only one count was recorded for 20% to 25% of them. Roughly a sixth of the sample rests with the top ten.

What this sample's treatment or condition label stands for: live attenuated yellow fever vaccine strain. Two biological replicates of bulk PBMCs were collected at each blood-draw timepoint. A standard Ficoll-Paque protocol was used to isolate PBMCs from peripheral blood. TriZol was used to extract RNA from bulk PBMCs, CD4 and CD8 fractions, and dextramer-positive and dextramer-negative fractions. The sequence was obtained from a man aged 18 to 29 who received the YFV17D yellow fever vaccine. Recombination linked TRBV7-6 to TRBJ2-2; 12 central nucleotides agree with TRBD1. Specimen: PBMCs, collected more than 20 days after the first yellow fever vaccination. The nucleotide sequence is given as TGTGCCAGCAGCTTAGAGGCGGGACAGGGGGCCGGTTGGACCGGGGAGCTGTTTTTT. Its coded protein is CASSLEAGQGAGWTGELFF.